These 2 T cell receptor beta chains originate from one sample sequenced in a study of human T cells and chemical hapten exposure. TCRdb processed the RACE reads anew with MiXCR; each CDR3 protein has one entry. This sample has about 110,000 distinct CDR3 sequences; roughly 11% occur once, and the top ten carry roughly 3.2%. Stated time point: patch test 1, 2 weeks after DPC sensitization. The treatment was: therapeutic diphenylcyclopropenone sensitization with weekly scalp DPC. Specimen: whole blood, collected in connection with sensitization to the hapten diphenylcyclopropenone (DPC). The receptors were gathered from a woman aged 35 to 49 with alopecia areata. Some clones in this sample may be carry-over from other donors' samples.

The V gene is TRBV19, the J gene TRBJ1-1; no clear D gene. The CDR3 has 13 amino acids. Germline CDR1 reads LNHDA; CDR2 reads SQIVND (reference sequence). V lost 5 bases and J lost 0, with 7 bases in between. The CDR3 DNA sequence: TGTGCCAGTAGTGAGGCCGTGAACACTGAAGCTTTCTTT. Amino acid sequence: CASSEAVNTEAFF.

This clonotype appeared many times. This chain links TRBV27 with TRBJ2-1, with 8 bases that match TRBD2. This CDR3 contains 13 residues. CDR1 is MNHEY, CDR2 SMNVEV, per germline (reference sequence). V trimming: 5 bases; J trimming: 12 bases; junction bases outside the gene matches: 9. In DNA, the CDR3 is TGTGCCAGCAGTATGACTAGCAGCGGGGGGCAGTTCTTC. Translated, it gives CASSMTSSGGQFF.